This T cell receptor beta chain was identified in a study of blood T cell repertoires in COVID-19. Study background: The United States, Italy and Spain supplied acute and convalescent COVID-19 samples. Sources were T cells, B-cell-depleted T cells, or PBMCs; the material itself was cDNA or gDNA.

Germline V gene sequence: CDR1 ENHRY, CDR2 SYGVKD. Unmatched junction bases numbered 8, after V lost 4 bases and J lost 7 bases. The CDR3 runs to 16 residues. As processed by the authors: For nucleated cells, counts were estimated from reference gene primer amplification. TCRdb's table, derived via immunoSEQ multiplex PCR, lists solely in-frame clones and lacks some. The DNA gave D and trimming, while V, J and clone size come from that table. The data hold a few hundred thousand clones, with about 80% observed a single time. The rearrangement joins TRBV10-3 to TRBJ2-1, with 12 bases fitting TRBD2. This TCR derives from a woman in her 30s who had recovered from COVID-19. Specimen: peripheral blood. The CDR3 protein is CAISGELAGGSNEQFF. The CDR3, as DNA: TGTGCCATCAGTGGGGAACTAGCGGGAGGTAGTAATGAGCAGTTCTTC.